Listed below are T cell receptor beta chains from one sample, sequenced in a study of vaccination and CD4 T cells after COVID-19. Each CDR3 protein is one row after TCRdb ran MiXCR on the PCR reads. This sample has more than 10,000 distinct CDR3 sequences, with 45% to 60% found just once. Antigens of these TCRs are unknown. This material consisted of cultured CD4+ T cells from blood, taken after SARS-CoV-2 vaccination. The receptors here all came from a human donor with COVID-19. The CDR3 runs from the conserved cysteine through the conserved F or W. D genes are given only for firm matches. Expanded clones are given a class, and other clones once, few, many or no size at all.

abundance | j_gene | v_gene | d_gene | CDR3aa | CDR3nt
- | TRBJ1-5 | TRBV19 | - | CASTRGYSNQPQHF | TGTGCCAGTACCAGGGGCTATAGCAATCAGCCCCAGCATTTT
- | TRBJ1-2 | TRBV6-4 | TRBD1 | CARPGQDPGYTF | TGTGCCAGGCCGGGACAGGATCCTGGCTACACCTTC
- | TRBJ2-3 | TRBV6-1 | TRBD2 | CASSKGLVPSNTQYF | TGTGCCAGCAGTAAAGGACTAGTACCGTCAAATACGCAGTATTTT
- | TRBJ1-1 | TRBV11-2 | - | CASSLEGVTEAFF | TGTGCCAGCAGCTTAGAAGGGGTCACTGAAGCTTTCTTT
- | TRBJ1-2 | TRBV10-3 | - | CAIIRDPGDGYTF | TGTGCCATTATACGGGACCCAGGGGATGGCTACACCTTC
few | TRBJ1-1 | TRBV6-1 | - | CASSPGAGAFF | TGTGCCAGCAGCCCAGGAGCTGGAGCTTTCTTT
- | TRBJ2-3 | TRBV7-9 | TRBD2 | CASTDFAGAGEIGNTQYF | TGTGCCAGCACCGACTTCGCAGGAGCGGGGGAAATTGGGAATACGCAGTATTTT
- | TRBJ1-5 | TRBV6-1 | TRBD1 | CASSEGRTGSVGVSNQPQHF | TGTGCCAGCAGTGAAGGCAGGACAGGGAGCGTCGGGGTGAGCAATCAGCCCCAGCATTTT
- | TRBJ2-5 | TRBV7-3 | - | CASSLTGLGAETQYF | TGTGCCAGCAGCTTAACTGGGCTGGGGGCAGAGACCCAGTACTTC
few | TRBJ1-5 | TRBV7-8 | - | CASSENLNQPQHF | TGTGCCAGCAGCGAAAACCTGAATCAGCCCCAGCATTTT
- | TRBJ2-2 | TRBV6-5 | - | CASSWGRTNTGELFF | TGTGCCAGCAGTTGGGGACGGACCAACACCGGGGAGCTGTTTTTT
- | TRBJ2-7 | TRBV7-8 | - | CASSRSYEQYF | TGTGCCAGCAGCCGATCCTACGAGCAGTACTTC
- | TRBJ2-2 | TRBV11-2 | TRBD2 | CASRRFTSGGPAGELFF | TGTGCCAGCAGGCGATTTACTAGCGGGGGCCCTGCCGGGGAGCTGTTTTTT
- | TRBJ1-2 | TRBV19 | - | CAPLRGYTF | TGTGCCCCCTTGAGGGGCTACACCTTC
- | TRBJ1-1 | TRBV28 | TRBD1 | CASSFPRQGVLLAFF | TGTGCCAGCAGTTTCCCAAGACAGGGGGTTTTGTTAGCTTTCTTT
- | TRBJ1-5 | TRBV6-5 | - | CASSYSGENQPQHF | TGTGCCAGCAGTTACTCAGGGGAGAATCAGCCCCAGCATTTT
few | TRBJ1-6 | TRBV27 | - | CASSAILTSGNSPLHF | TGTGCCAGCAGTGCGATCCTAACGTCAGGGAATTCACCCCTCCACTTT
- | TRBJ1-6 | TRBV11-3 | - | CASSLYLGTSYNSPLHF | TGTGCCAGCAGCTTATATCTGGGAACGTCCTATAATTCACCCCTCCACTTT
few | TRBJ1-6 | TRBV28 | - | CASSPRQVSYNSPLHF | TGTGCCAGCAGTCCGAGACAGGTCTCCTATAATTCACCCCTCCACTTT
few | TRBJ1-2 | TRBV15 | - | CATSREATAGYGYTF | TGTGCCACCAGCAGAGAGGCGACAGCGGGCTATGGCTACACCTTC
- | TRBJ2-3 | TRBV6-2/TRBV6-3 | TRBD2 | CASSWGLAGGLADTQYF | TGTGCCAGCAGTTGGGGACTAGCGGGGGGGCTGGCAGATACGCAGTATTTT
- | TRBJ1-5 | TRBV7-8 | - | CASSLEGRRDNQPQHF | TGTGCCAGCAGCTTAGAGGGCAGGAGAGACAATCAGCCCCAGCATTTT
- | TRBJ1-6 | TRBV12-3/TRBV12-4 | - | CASSSDRQPLNSPLHF | TGTGCCAGCAGTTCCGACAGGCAACCGCTCAATTCACCCCTCCACTTT
- | TRBJ1-6 | TRBV15 | TRBD1 | CATSRPGQTSPLHF | TGTGCCACCAGCAGACCGGGACAGACCTCACCCCTCCACTTT
- | TRBJ2-2 | TRBV6-5 | - | CASSYSMLPVNTGELFF | TGTGCCAGCAGTTACTCGATGCTTCCAGTGAACACCGGGGAGCTGTTTTTT
- | TRBJ2-3 | TRBV19 | - | CASWGKPWDTQYF | TGTGCCAGTTGGGGGAAGCCGTGGGATACGCAGTATTTT
- | TRBJ1-6 | TRBV20-1 | - | CSASLSSYNSPLHF | TGCAGTGCTAGCCTGAGCTCCTATAATTCACCCCTCCACTTT
- | TRBJ1-3 | TRBV7-9 | - | CASSLGGDGNTIYF | TGTGCCAGCAGCTTAGGAGGAGACGGAAACACCATATATTTT
once | TRBJ2-7 | TRBV20-1 | - | CSARAQAGTRGRREQYF | TGCAGTGCTAGGGCACAAGCCGGGACCCGGGGACGTCGCGAGCAGTACTTC
- | TRBJ2-1 | TRBV7-6 | TRBD2 | CASSLGTSGLYNEQFF | TGTGCCAGCAGCTTAGGCACTAGCGGACTTTACAATGAGCAGTTCTTC